This TCR beta chain was captured in a study of blood T cell repertoires in COVID-19. Overall study context: Donors in the United States, Italy and Spain gave samples during acute or convalescent COVID-19.

Germline CDR1 and CDR2: GTSNPN and SVGIG (reference sequence). This CDR3 comprises 13 residues. Between the trimmed V and J ends, which lost 4 bases and 4 bases, there was a span of 13 bases. TCRdb's table, derived via immunoSEQ multiplex PCR, lists solely in-frame clones and lacks some. Here the sample spans 68,000 or so clones, around nine tenths being singletons. This TCR was sampled from a man in his 70s with active or convalescent COVID-19. Sequencing used peripheral blood. This chain links TRBV30 with TRBJ2-5; D is perhaps TRBD1 (7 bases). The CDR3 DNA reads as TGTGCCTGGACCTCAGGGGGGAGAGAGACCCAGTACTTC. Protein product: CAWTSGGRETQYF.